Listed here are 7 T cell receptor beta chains from one sample, sequenced in a study of CD4+ T cells in melanoma. TCRdb's copy holds only in-frame clones and misses some; the assay was immunoSEQ multiplex PCR. The sample lists some 21,000 clones, about 77% occurring once. The receptors come from a human donor with melanoma.

The V call is TRBV4-1, the J call TRBJ2-2; D tentatively fits TRBD1 or TRBD2 (5 bases each). In germline, CDR1 is MGHRA, CDR2 YSYEKL. The CDR3 totals 14 residues. V lost 4 bases, J lost 5 bases, and 11 bases lay in between. The chain's CDR3 is CASSLVGVTGELFF. The CDR3 DNA reads TGCGCCAGCAGCCTAGTGGGGGTGACCGGGGAGCTGTTTTTT.

V gene TRBV29-1 combines with J gene TRBJ2-7; D perhaps matches TRBD1 (6 bases). Germline V gene lookup returns CDR1 SQVTM and CDR2 ANQGSEA. The CDR3 length is 12 residues. Trimming took off 7 bases at V and 2 bases at J, with 12 bases between the two ends. The CDR3 protein is CSATGQPYEQYF. The CDR3 coding sequence is TGCAGCGCCACAGGACAGCCCTACGAGCAGTACTTC.

This chain uses TRBV9 with TRBJ2-3; D may be TRBD1 (7 bases). Germline V lookup: CDR1 SGDLS, CDR2 YYNGEE. The V end was cut by 0 bases, the J end by 0 bases, with 14 bases between. CDR3 size: 17 residues. CDR3 sequence reads: CASSVGRGRESTDTQYF. The DNA of the CDR3 is TGTGCCAGCAGCGTAGGAAGGGGGCGGGAAAGCACAGATACGCAGTATTTT.

This rearrangement joins TRBV7-2 to TRBJ2-2; a possible D gene is TRBD1 (6 bases). This CDR3 has 16 residues. The V gene's germline CDR1 is SGHTA and CDR2 FQGNSA. Deletions cut 1 base from V and 3 bases from J, with 12 bases between. The DNA for the CDR3 is TGTGCCAGCAGCTTAGGAGGGGGACCATACACCGGGGAGCTGTTTTTT. This gives the protein CASSLGGGPYTGELFF.

This chain connects TRBV30 to TRBJ2-7, with 10 bases lining up with TRBD1. From germline, CDR1 is GTSNPN and CDR2 SVGIG (reference sequence). The CDR3 length is 14 residues. Unmatched junction bases numbered 8, after V lost 5 bases and J lost 4 bases. The chain's CDR3 is CAWAGTGVFYEQYF. CDR3 DNA: TGTGCCTGGGCCGGGACAGGGGTCTTTTACGAGCAGTACTTC.

The V and J genes are TRBV7-3 and TRBJ2-1, with 7 bases fitting TRBD2. Germline CDR1 is SGHTA and CDR2 is FQGTGA. V dropped 5 bases and J dropped 4; count of bases not matched to a gene: 14. The CDR3 is 17 amino acids. The DNA for the CDR3 is TGTGCCAGCAGCCCCAAGAGAGGGACGGGAGGTTACAATGAGCAGTTCTTC. Its protein is CASSPKRGTGGYNEQFF.

The chain links TRBV9 to TRBJ2-5; 16 bases match TRBD2. J was trimmed by 5 bases and V by 4 bases; bases with no gene match: 11. CDR1 and CDR2 (germline): SGDLS, YYNGEE. CDR3 length: 18 amino acids. The CDR3, as DNA: TGTGCCAGCAGCCCGGGACTAGCGGGGGGGCTGGTCCTGGAGACCCAGTACTTC. Translating gives CASSPGLAGGLVLETQYF.